This is a list of T cell receptor beta chains from one sample in a study of T cell responses to AZD1222 COVID-19 vaccine. Libraries were prepared by immunoSEQ multiplex PCR; TCRdb keeps only in-frame clonotypes and omits some of them. This table has 150,000 or so clones, around 94% appearing once. Specimen: peripheral blood, collected on day 0 of AZD1222 vaccination. The receptors stem from an adult in good health. The CDR3 runs from the conserved cysteine through the conserved F or W. A D gene is named only where the DNA matches it firmly. For some rows the clone size is stated as once, few or many, or as a class when expanded; others skip it.

once,TRBJ2-5,TRBV9,NA,CASSVEETQYF,TGTGCCAGCAGCGTAGAAGAGACCCAGTACTTC
NA,TRBJ2-7,TRBV15,NA,CATSRDGGGGEQYF,TGTGCCACCAGCAGAGATGGCGGCGGCGGAGAGCAGTACTTC
NA,TRBJ1-3,TRBV5-1,NA,CASSRGTLSSGNTIYF,TGCGCCAGCAGCCGGGGAACCTTAAGCTCTGGAAACACCATATATTTT
NA,TRBJ2-7,TRBV6-2/TRBV6-3,NA,CASSYSRLAYEQYF,TGTGCCAGCAGTTACTCGAGGCTAGCCTACGAGCAGTACTTC
NA,TRBJ1-1,TRBV14,NA,CASSRGEQYTEAFF,TGTGCCAGCAGCCGGGGGGAACAATACACTGAAGCTTTCTTT
NA,TRBJ2-1,TRBV7-8,NA,CASTRLGNEQFF,TGTGCCAGCACCCGACTAGGCAATGAGCAGTTCTTC
NA,TRBJ2-3,TRBV6-5,TRBD2,CASSYPASGTDTQYF,TGTGCCAGCAGTTACCCGGCTAGCGGGACAGATACGCAGTATTTT
NA,TRBJ1-4,TRBV5-5,NA,CASSLAGSDEKLFF,TGTGCCAGCAGCTTGGCAGGGAGCGATGAAAAACTGTTTTTT
NA,TRBJ2-7,TRBV3-1/TRBV3-2,TRBD1,CASSQGGQGSAQYF,TGTGCCAGCAGCCAAGGGGGACAGGGTTCGGCGCAGTACTTC
NA,TRBJ2-7,TRBV27,NA,CASSQDPQREQYF,TGTGCCAGCAGTCAGGACCCCCAGCGCGAGCAGTACTTC
NA,TRBJ1-2,TRBV5-6,NA,CASSPDRSYGYTF,TGTGCCAGCAGCCCTGACAGGAGCTATGGCTACACCTTC
NA,TRBJ2-1,TRBV18,NA,CASSPKNEQFF,TGTGCCAGCTCACCTAAAAATGAGCAGTTCTTC
NA,TRBJ2-3,TRBV5-1,NA,CASSSGLSGPDTQYF,TGCGCCAGCAGCTCGGGACTCTCCGGGCCAGATACGCAGTATTTT
NA,TRBJ1-5,TRBV3-1/TRBV3-2,NA,CASSQSGNQPQHF,TGTGCCAGCAGCCAGAGTGGCAATCAGCCCCAGCATTTT
NA,TRBJ1-5,TRBV7-9,NA,CASSSPREEQHF,TGTGCCAGCAGCTCCCCCCGGGAGGAGCAGCATTTT
NA,TRBJ1-6,TRBV6-5,NA,CASSYSTPYNSPLHF,TGTGCCAGCAGTTACTCGACCCCCTATAATTCACCCCTCCACTTT
NA,TRBJ2-5,TRBV10-2,TRBD1,CASSGTGRETQYF,TGCGCCAGCAGTGGGACAGGACGAGAGACCCAGTACTTC
once,TRBJ1-5,TRBV19,NA,CASSMLGGANQPQHF,TGTGCCAGTAGTATGTTGGGCGGTGCCAATCAGCCCCAGCATTTT
NA,TRBJ1-1,TRBV5-1,NA,CASRLWGGTEAFF,TGCGCCAGCAGATTGTGGGGGGGCACTGAAGCTTTCTTT
NA,TRBJ2-3,TRBV25-1,NA,CASSDRGVKGTDTQYF,TGTGCCAGCAGTGATCGGGGTGTGAAGGGCACAGATACGCAGTATTTT
few,TRBJ1-5,TRBV12-5,NA,CASAGGDGNQPQHF,TGTGCTAGTGCGGGAGGGGACGGGAATCAGCCCCAGCATTTT
NA,TRBJ1-2,TRBV27,TRBD1,CASSLRGTGNRDGYTF,TGTGCCAGCAGTCTCCGGGGGACAGGGAACAGGGATGGCTACACCTTC
NA,TRBJ2-3,TRBV20-1,NA,CSARVGDTQYF,TGCAGTGCACGCGTCGGGGATACGCAGTATTTT
NA,TRBJ2-1,TRBV2,NA,CASSQRDSSFSYNEQFF,TGTGCCAGCAGTCAACGGGACTCCTCTTTCTCCTACAATGAGCAGTTCTTC
NA,TRBJ2-1,TRBV19,NA,CASSIAGKYNEQFF,TGTGCCAGTAGTATAGCTGGAAAGTACAATGAGCAGTTCTTC
NA,TRBJ1-4,TRBV7-6,NA,CASSPRTVKGEKLFF,TGTGCCAGCAGCCCTCGGACAGTAAAGGGAGAAAAACTGTTTTTT
NA,TRBJ1-1,TRBV2,NA,CASSRSGIGTEAFF,TGTGCCAGCAGTCGTTCAGGGATTGGCACTGAAGCTTTCTTT
NA,TRBJ2-3,TRBV6-5,NA,CASSIIAERADTQYF,TGTGCCAGCAGTATTATCGCAGAGAGGGCAGATACGCAGTATTTT
NA,TRBJ2-7,TRBV3-1/TRBV3-2,TRBD2,CASGTSGGAYEQYF,TGTGCCAGCGGTACTAGCGGGGGAGCCTACGAGCAGTACTTC
once,TRBJ2-7,TRBV6-5,NA,CASSYGGSLYEQYF,TGTGCCAGCAGTTACGGGGGGAGCCTCTACGAGCAGTACTTC
NA,TRBJ1-2,TRBV14,NA,CASSLIQDGYYGYTF,TGTGCCAGCAGCCTCATTCAGGACGGATACTATGGCTACACCTTC
NA,TRBJ1-4,TRBV19,NA,CASSIRLPATATNEKLFF,TGTGCCAGTAGTATAAGACTCCCTGCAACTGCAACTAATGAAAAACTGTTTTTT
NA,TRBJ2-7,TRBV25-1,NA,CASSEEGQRSYEQYF,TGTGCCAGCAGTGAGGAGGGCCAAAGGTCCTACGAGCAGTACTTC
once,TRBJ1-1,TRBV7-9,TRBD1,CASSCGTGGACSEAFF,TGTGCCAGCAGCTGCGGGACAGGGGGCGCTTGCAGTGAAGCTTTCTTT
NA,TRBJ2-1,TRBV2,NA,CASHSRNEQFF,TGTGCCAGCCATAGCCGCAATGAGCAGTTCTTC
NA,TRBJ1-2,TRBV2,NA,CASSDSTPNYGYTF,TGTGCCAGCAGTGATTCGACACCTAACTATGGCTACACCTTC
NA,TRBJ2-2,TRBV29-1,NA,CSMGQGRNTGELFF,TGCAGCATGGGCCAGGGACGCAACACCGGGGAGCTGTTTTTT
NA,TRBJ2-2,TRBV5-5,NA,CASSLGRGGELFF,TGTGCCAGCAGCTTGGGGCGGGGCGGGGAGCTGTTTTTT
NA,TRBJ2-1,TRBV29-1,TRBD1,CSVDGTGRVDEQFF,TGCAGCGTTGACGGGACAGGGCGGGTCGATGAGCAGTTCTTC
once,TRBJ2-2,TRBV5-1,TRBD2,CASSWWTSGTGELFF,TGCGCCAGCAGCTGGTGGACTAGCGGCACCGGGGAGCTGTTTTTT
NA,TRBJ1-4,TRBV19,NA,CASKEASTNEKLFF,TGTGCCAGCAAAGAGGCATCAACTAATGAAAAACTGTTTTTT
NA,TRBJ1-6,TRBV3-1/TRBV3-2,NA,CASSQDMSDNSPLHF,TGTGCCAGCAGCCAAGATATGTCGGATAATTCACCCCTCCACTTT
NA,TRBJ1-4,TRBV3-1/TRBV3-2,TRBD1,CASGTAVFNEKLFF,TGTGCCAGTGGGACAGCTGTATTTAATGAAAAACTGTTTTTT
NA,TRBJ2-7,TRBV5-8,NA,CASSAPGVRGEQYF,TGTGCCAGCAGCGCACCAGGGGTCCGGGGGGAGCAGTACTTC
NA,TRBJ1-2,TRBV7-9,TRBD1,CASSLLGDRNYGYTF,TGTGCCAGCAGCTTATTGGGGGACAGGAACTATGGCTACACCTTC
NA,TRBJ2-1,TRBV3-1/TRBV3-2,NA,CASSQDASSYNEQFF,TGTGCCAGCAGCCAAGACGCTAGCAGCTACAATGAGCAGTTCTTC
NA,TRBJ2-5,TRBV5-4,TRBD2,CASSFGSGTAKTQYF,TGTGCCAGCAGCTTCGGTAGCGGGACGGCAAAGACCCAGTACTTC
NA,TRBJ2-1,TRBV6-5,TRBD1,CASSKTLQGSGFF,TGTGCCAGCAGTAAAACCCTACAGGGGTCGGGGTTCTTC
once,TRBJ2-7,TRBV6-1,NA,CASSDIYEQYF,TGTGCCAGCAGTGATATCTACGAGCAGTACTTC